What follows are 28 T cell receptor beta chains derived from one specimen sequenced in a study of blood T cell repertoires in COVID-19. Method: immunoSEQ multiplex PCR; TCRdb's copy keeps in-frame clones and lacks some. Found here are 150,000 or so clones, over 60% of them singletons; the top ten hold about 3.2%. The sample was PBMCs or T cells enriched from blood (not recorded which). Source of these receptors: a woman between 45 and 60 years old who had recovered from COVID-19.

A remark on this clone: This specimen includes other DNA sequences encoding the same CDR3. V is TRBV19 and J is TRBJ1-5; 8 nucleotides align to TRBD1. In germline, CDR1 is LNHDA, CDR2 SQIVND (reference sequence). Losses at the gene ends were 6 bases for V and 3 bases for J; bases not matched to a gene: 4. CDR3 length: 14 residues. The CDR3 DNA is TGTGCCAGTAGCAGGGACAGGAACAATCAGCCCCAGCATTTT. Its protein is CASSRDRNNQPQHF.

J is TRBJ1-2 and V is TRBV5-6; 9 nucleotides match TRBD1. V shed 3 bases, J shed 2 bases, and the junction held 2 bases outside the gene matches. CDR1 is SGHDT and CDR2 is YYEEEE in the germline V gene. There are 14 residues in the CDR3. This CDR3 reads CASSSTGGNYGYTF. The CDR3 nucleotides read TGTGCCAGCAGCTCGACAGGGGGGAACTATGGCTACACCTTC.

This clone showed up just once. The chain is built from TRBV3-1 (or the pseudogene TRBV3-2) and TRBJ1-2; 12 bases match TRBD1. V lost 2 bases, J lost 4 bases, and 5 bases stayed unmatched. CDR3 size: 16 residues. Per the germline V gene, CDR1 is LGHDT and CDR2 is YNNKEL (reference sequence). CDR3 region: CASSQSGQGAGYGYTF. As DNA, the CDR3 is TGTGCCAGCAGCCAATCGGGACAGGGGGCAGGCTATGGCTACACCTTC.

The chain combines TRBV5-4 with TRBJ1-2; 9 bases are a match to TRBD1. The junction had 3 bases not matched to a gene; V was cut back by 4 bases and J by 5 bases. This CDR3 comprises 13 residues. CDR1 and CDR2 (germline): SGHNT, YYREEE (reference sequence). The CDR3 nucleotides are TGTGCCAGCAGCATCGGGACAGGGTATGGCTACACCTTC. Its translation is CASSIGTGYGYTF.

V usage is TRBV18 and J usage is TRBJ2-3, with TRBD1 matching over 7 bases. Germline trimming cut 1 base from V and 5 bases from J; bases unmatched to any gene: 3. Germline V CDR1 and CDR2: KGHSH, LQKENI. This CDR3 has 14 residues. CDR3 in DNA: TGTGCCAGCTCACCACAGGGGGCCCAAGATACGCAGTATTTT. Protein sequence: CASSPQGAQDTQYF.

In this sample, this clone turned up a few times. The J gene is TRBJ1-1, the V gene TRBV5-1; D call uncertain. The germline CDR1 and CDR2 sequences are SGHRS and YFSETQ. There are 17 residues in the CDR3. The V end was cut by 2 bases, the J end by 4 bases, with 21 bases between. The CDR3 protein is CASSFAGREGWATEAFF. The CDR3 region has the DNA TGCGCCAGCAGCTTCGCGGGGAGAGAGGGTTGGGCCACTGAAGCTTTCTTT. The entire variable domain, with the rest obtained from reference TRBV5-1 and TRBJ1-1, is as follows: KAGVTQTPRYLIKTRGQQVTLSCSPISGHRSVSWYQQTPGQGLQFLFEYFSETQRNKGNFPGRFSGRQFSNSRSEMNVSTLELGDSALYLCASSFAGREGWATEAFFGQGTRLTVV.

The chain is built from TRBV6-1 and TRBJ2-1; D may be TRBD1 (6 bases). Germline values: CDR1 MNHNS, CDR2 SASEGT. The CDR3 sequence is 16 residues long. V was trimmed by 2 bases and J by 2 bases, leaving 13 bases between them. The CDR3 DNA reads TGTGCCAGCAGTGAAATGCAGGGGACCCCCTACAATGAGCAGTTCTTC. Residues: CASSEMQGTPYNEQFF.

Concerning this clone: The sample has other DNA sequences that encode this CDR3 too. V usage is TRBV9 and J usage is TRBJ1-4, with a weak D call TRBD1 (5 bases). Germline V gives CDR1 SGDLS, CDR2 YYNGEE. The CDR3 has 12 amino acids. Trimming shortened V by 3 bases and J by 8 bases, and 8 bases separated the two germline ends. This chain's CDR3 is CASSARGEKLFF. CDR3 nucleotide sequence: TGTGCCAGCAGCGCAAGGGGAGAAAAACTGTTTTTT.

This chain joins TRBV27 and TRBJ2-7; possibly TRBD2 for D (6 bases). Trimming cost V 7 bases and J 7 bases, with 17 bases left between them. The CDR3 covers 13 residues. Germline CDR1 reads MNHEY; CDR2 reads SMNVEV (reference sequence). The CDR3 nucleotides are TGTGCCAGCACCCCCGGGACTCCATCGGAGCAGTACTTC. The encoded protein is CASTPGTPSEQYF.

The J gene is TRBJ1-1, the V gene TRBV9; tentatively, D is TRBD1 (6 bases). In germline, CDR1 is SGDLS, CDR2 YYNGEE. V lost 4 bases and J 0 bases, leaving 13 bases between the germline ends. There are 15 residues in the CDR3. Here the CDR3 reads CASSPRQVMNTEAFF. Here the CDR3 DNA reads TGTGCCAGCAGCCCCAGACAGGTGATGAACACTGAAGCTTTCTTT.

CDR3 sequence reads: CASSLARGTNEKLFF. Here the CDR3 DNA reads TGTGCCAGCAGTTTAGCCCGGGGGACTAATGAAAAACTGTTTTTT. This chain links TRBV27 with TRBJ1-4; perhaps TRBD1 as D (5 bases). This CDR3 spans 15 amino acids. CDR1 is MNHEY and CDR2 is SMNVEV in the germline V gene (reference sequence). The V end lost 2 bases, the J end lost 2 bases, and 9 bases lay between the germline ends.

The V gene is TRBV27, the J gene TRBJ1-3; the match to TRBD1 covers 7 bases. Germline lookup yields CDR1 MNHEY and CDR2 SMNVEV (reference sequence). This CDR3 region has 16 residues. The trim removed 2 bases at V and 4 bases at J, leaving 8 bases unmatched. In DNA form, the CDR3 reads TGTGCCAGCAGTTTAACTACCGGGACAGCCGGAAACACCATATATTTT. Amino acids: CASSLTTGTAGNTIYF.

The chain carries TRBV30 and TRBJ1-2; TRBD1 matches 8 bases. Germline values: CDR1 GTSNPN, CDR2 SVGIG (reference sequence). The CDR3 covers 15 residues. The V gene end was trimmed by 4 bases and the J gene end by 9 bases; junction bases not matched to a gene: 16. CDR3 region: CAWTVPRVRQGSYTF. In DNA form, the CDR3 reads TGTGCCTGGACCGTACCCCGCGTAAGACAGGGGAGCTACACCTTC.

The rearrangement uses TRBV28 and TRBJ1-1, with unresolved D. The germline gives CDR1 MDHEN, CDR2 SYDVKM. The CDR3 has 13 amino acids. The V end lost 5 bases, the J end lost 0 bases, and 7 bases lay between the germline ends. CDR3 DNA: TGTGCCAGCAGTGCGGCCGTGAACACTGAAGCTTTCTTT. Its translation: CASSAAVNTEAFF.

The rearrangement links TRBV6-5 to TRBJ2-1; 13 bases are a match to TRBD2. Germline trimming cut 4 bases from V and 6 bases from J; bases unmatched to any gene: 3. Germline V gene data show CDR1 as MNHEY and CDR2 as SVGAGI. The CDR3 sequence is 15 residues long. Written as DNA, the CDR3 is TGTGCCAGCAGTTCCCGACTAGCGGGAGGCAATGAGCAGTTCTTC. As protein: CASSSRLAGGNEQFF.

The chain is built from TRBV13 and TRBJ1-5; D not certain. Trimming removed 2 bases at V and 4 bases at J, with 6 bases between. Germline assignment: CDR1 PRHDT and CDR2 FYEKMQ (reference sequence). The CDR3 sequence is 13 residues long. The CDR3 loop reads CASSLNSNQPQHF. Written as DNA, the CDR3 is TGTGCCAGCAGCTTAAACAGTAATCAGCCCCAGCATTTT.

The CDR3 region has the DNA TGTGCCAGCAGCCTTCGACTAGCGGGGGGGCCTGGCAATGAGCAGTTCTTC. This gives the protein CASSLRLAGGPGNEQFF. The chain combines TRBV9 with TRBJ2-1; 14 positions agree with TRBD2. The length of the CDR3 is 17 residues. The germline gives CDR1 SGDLS, CDR2 YYNGEE. The V gene end was trimmed by 4 bases and the J gene end by 6 bases; junction bases not matched to a gene: 9.

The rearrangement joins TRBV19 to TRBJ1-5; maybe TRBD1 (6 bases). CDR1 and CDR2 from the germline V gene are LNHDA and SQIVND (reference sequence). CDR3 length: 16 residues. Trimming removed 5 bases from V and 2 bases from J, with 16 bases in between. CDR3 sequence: CASSPGGAKGNQPQHF. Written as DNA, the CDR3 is TGTGCCAGTAGTCCTGGGGGGGCGAAGGGCAATCAGCCCCAGCATTTT.

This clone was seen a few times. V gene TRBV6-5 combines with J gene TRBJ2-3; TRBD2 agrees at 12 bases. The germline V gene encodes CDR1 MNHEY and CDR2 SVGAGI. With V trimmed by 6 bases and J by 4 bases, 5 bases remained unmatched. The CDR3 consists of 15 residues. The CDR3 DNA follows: TGTGCCAGCAGCCGACTAGCGGGAGCTGCAGATACGCAGTATTTT. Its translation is CASSRLAGAADTQYF.

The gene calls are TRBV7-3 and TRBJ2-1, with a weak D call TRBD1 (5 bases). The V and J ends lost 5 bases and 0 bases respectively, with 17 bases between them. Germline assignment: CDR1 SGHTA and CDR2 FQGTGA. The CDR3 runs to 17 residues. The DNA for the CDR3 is TGTGCCAGCAGCCCCTCCGGTGGTGACAGCTCCTACAATGAGCAGTTCTTC. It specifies CASSPSGGDSSYNEQFF.

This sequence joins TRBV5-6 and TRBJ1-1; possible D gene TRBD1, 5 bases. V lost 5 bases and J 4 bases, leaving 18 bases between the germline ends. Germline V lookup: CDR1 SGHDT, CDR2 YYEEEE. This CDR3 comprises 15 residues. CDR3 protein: CASRFSGTSSTEAFF. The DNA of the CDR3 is TGTGCCAGCAGATTCTCCGGGACTAGCAGCACTGAAGCTTTCTTT.

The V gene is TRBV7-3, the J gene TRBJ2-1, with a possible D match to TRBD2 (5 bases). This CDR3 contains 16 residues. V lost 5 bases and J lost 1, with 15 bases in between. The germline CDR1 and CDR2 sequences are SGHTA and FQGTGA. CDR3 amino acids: CASSRRASLSYNEQFF. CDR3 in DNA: TGTGCCAGCAGCCGCCGGGCTAGCCTATCCTACAATGAGCAGTTCTTC. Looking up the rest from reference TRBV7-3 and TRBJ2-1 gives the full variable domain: GAGVSQTPSNKVTEKGKYVELRCDPISGHTALYWYRQSLGQGPEFLIYFQGTGAADDSGLPNDRFFAVRPEGSVSTLKIQRTERGDSAVYLCASSRRASLSYNEQFFGPGTRLTVL.

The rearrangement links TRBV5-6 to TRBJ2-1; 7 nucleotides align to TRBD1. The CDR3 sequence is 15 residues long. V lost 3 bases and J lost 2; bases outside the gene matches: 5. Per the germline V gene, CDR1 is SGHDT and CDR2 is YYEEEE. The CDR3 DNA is TGTGCCAGCAGCTCCGGGACAGTGACCTACAATGAGCAGTTCTTC. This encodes CASSSGTVTYNEQFF.

CDR3 loop: CAGEIYNEQFF. CDR3 nucleotide sequence: TGTGCCGGAGAGATTTACAATGAGCAGTTCTTC. The J gene is TRBJ2-1, the V gene TRBV6-5; D ambiguous. Deletions cut 11 bases from V and 4 bases from J, with 9 bases between. Germline lookup yields CDR1 MNHEY and CDR2 SVGAGI. The CDR3 totals 11 residues.

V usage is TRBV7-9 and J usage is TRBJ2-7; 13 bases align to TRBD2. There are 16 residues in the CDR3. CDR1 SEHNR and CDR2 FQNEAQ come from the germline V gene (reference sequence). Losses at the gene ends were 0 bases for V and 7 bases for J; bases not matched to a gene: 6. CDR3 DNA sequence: TGTGCCAGCAGCTTAGCTGGGACTAGCGGGGTCCGGGAGCAGTACTTC. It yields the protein CASSLAGTSGVREQYF.

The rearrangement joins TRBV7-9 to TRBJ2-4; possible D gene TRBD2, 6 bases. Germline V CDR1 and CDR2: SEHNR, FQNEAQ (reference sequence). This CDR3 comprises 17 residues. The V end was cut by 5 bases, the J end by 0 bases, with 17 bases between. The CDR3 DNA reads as TGTGCCAGCAGCCAATTTGGGGGGACGGTAGCCAAAAACATTCAGTACTTC. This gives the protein CASSQFGGTVAKNIQYF.

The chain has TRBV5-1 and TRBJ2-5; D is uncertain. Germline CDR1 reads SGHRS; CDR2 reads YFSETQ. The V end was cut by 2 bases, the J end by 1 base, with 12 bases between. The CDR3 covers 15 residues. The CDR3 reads CASSLNISPQETQYF. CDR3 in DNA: TGCGCCAGCAGCTTAAACATATCCCCCCAAGAGACCCAGTACTTC.

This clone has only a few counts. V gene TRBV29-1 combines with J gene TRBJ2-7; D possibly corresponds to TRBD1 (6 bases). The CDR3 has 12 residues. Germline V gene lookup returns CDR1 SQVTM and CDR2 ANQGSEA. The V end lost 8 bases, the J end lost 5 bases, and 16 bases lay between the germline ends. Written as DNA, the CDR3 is TGCAGCATCAGACAGGTTTTCGACGAGCAGTACTTC. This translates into CSIRQVFDEQYF.